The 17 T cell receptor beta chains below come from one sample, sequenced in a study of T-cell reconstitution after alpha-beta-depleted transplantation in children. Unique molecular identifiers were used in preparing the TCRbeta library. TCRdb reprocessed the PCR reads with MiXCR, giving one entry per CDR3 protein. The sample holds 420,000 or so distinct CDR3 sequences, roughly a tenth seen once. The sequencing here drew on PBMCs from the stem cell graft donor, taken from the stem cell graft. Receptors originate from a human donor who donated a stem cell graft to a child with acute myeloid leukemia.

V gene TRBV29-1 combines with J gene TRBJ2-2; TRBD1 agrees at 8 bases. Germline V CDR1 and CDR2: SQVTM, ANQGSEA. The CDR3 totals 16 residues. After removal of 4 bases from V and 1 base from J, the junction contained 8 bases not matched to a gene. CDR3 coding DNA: TGCAGCGTTGGAGGCCCGGGACAGGAGAACACCGGGGAGCTGTTTTTT. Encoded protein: CSVGGPGQENTGELFF.

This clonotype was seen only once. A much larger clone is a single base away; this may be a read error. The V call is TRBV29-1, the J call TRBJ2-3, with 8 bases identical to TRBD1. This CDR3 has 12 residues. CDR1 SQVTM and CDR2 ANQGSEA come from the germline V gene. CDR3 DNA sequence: TGCAGCTCAGGGGGCGGCACAGATACGCTGTATTTT. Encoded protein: CSSGGGTDTLYF.

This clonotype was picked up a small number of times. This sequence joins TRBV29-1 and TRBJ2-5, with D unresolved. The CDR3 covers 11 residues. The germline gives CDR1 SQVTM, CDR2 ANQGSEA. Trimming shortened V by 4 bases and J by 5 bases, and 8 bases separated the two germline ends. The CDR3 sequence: CSVGQRETQYF. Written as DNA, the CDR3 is TGCAGCGTTGGGCAGAGGGAGACCCAGTACTTC.

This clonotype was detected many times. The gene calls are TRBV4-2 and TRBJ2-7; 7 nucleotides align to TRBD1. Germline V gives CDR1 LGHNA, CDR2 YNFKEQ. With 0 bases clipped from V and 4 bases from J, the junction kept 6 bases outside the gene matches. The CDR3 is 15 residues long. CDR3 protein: CASSQDLGGGYEQYV. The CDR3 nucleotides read TGTGCCAGCAGCCAAGATCTAGGGGGCGGATACGAGCAGTACGTC.

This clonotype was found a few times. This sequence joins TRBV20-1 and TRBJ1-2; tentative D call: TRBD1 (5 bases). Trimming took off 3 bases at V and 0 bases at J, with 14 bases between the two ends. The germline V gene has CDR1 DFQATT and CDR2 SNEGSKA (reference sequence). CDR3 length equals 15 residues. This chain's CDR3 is CSASGRDSPNYGYTF. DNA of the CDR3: TGCAGTGCTAGCGGCAGGGATAGTCCTAACTATGGCTACACCTTC.

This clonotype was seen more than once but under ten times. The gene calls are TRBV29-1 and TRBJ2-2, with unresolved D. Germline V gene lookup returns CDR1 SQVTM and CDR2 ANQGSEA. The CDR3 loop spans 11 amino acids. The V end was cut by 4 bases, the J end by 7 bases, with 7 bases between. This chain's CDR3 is CSVVMVGELFF. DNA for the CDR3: TGCAGCGTTGTTATGGTCGGGGAGCTGTTTTTT.

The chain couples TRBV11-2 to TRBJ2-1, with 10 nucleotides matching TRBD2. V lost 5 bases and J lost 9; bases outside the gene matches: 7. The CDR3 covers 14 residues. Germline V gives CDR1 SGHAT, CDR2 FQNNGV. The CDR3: CASSVSGRAFEQFF. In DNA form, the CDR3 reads TGTGCCAGCAGCGTAAGCGGGAGGGCGTTTGAGCAGTTCTTC.

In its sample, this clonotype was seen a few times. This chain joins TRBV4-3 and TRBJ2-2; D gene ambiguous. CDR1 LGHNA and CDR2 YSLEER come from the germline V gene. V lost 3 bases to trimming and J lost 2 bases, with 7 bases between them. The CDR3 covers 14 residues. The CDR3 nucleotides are TGCGCCAGCAGCCACGGTCTAAACACCGGGGAGCTGTTTTTT. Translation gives CASSHGLNTGELFF.

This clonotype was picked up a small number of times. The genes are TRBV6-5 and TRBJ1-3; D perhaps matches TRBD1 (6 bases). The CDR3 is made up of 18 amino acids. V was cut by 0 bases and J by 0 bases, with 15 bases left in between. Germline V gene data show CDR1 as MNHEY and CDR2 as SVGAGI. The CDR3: CASSYSTKTGLSGNTIYF. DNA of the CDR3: TGTGCCAGCAGTTACTCGACGAAAACAGGGCTCTCTGGAAACACCATATATTTT.

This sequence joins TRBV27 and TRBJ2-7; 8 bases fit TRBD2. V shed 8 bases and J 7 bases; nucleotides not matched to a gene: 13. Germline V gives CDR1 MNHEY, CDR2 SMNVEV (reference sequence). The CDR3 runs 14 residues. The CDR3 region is CASRKAGERGEQYV. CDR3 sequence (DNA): TGTGCCAGCCGGAAAGCGGGGGAGCGGGGAGAGCAGTACGTC.

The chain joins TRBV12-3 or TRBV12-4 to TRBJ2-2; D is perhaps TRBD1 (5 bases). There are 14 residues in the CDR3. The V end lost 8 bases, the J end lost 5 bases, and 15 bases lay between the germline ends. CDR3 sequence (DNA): TGTGCCAGCCTCATGATGTCAGGGACCGGGGAGCTGTTTTTT. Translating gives CASLMMSGTGELFF.

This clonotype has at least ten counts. The CDR3 DNA reads as TGTGCCAGCAGCGGTAGGGGGAAGTGGGAGCAGTACTTC. Amino acid sequence: CASSGRGKWEQYF. The rearrangement links TRBV7-2 to TRBJ2-7; perhaps TRBD1 as D (6 bases). This CDR3 is built from 13 residues. Germline V CDR1 and CDR2: SGHTA, FQGNSA. V was cut by 5 bases and J by 7 bases, with 15 bases left in between.

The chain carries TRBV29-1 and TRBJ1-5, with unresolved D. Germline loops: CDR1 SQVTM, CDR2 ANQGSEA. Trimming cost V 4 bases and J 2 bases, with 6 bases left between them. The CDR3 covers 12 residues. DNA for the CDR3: TGCAGCGTTGGCAGTGGCAATCAGCCCCAGCATTTT. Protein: CSVGSGNQPQHF.

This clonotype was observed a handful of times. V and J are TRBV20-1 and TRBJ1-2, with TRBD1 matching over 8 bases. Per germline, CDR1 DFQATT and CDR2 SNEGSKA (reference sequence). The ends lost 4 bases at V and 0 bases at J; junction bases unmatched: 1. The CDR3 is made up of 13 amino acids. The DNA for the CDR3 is TGCAGTGCTAAGGGACAGGCTAACTATGGCTACACCTTC. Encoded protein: CSAKGQANYGYTF.

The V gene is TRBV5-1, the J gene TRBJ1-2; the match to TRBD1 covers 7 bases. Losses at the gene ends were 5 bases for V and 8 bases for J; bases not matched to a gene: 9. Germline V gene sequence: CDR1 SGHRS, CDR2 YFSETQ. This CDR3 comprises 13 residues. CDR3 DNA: TGCGCCAGCAGTCCCATCGGACAGGCGGGCTACACCTTC. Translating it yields CASSPIGQAGYTF. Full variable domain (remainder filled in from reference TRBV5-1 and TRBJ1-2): KAGVTQTPRYLIKTRGQQVTLSCSPISGHRSVSWYQQTPGQGLQFLFEYFSETQRNKGNFPGRFSGRQFSNSRSEMNVSTLELGDSALYLCASSPIGQAGYTFGSGTRLTVV.

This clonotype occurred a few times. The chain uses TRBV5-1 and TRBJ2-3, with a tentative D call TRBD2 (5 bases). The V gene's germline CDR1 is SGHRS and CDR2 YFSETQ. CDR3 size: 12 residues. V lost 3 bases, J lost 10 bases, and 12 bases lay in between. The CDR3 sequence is CASSWTGSPQYF. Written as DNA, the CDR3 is TGCGCCAGCAGCTGGACGGGATCCCCGCAGTATTTT.

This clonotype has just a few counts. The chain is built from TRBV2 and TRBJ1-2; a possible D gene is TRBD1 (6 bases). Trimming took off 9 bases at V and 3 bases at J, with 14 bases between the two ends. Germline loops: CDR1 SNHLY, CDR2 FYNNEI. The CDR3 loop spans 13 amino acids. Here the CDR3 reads CARTGVDDYGYTF. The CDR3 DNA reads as TGTGCCAGGACAGGCGTTGATGACTATGGCTACACCTTC.